The clone carrying this T cell receptor beta chain was counted once. Its specificity is unknown. The CDR3 runs 13 residues. The ends were cut back, 3 bases at V and 9 bases at J, with 12 bases in the middle. CDR1 GTSNPN and CDR2 SVGIG come from the germline V gene (reference sequence). This sample was included in a study of OX40 agonist ivuxolimab in advanced cancers. Overall study context: Three patients had partial responses: one hepatocellular carcinoma, two cutaneous melanoma. Study-wide findings and caveats: Patients who responded partially at 0.1-3.0 mg/kg showed clonal expansion ranking among the lowest.

Produced via immunoSEQ multiplex PCR; TCRdb's table is partial and in-frame only. The sample comprises around 100,000 clones, 85% to 95% of which are singletons, and around 0.28% rests with the top ten. This specimen was CD4+ or CD8+ T cells sorted from blood, taken in a trial of the OX40 agonist ivuxolimab. This clonotype originated in an adult with an advanced solid tumor such as melanoma, head and neck, liver or kidney cancer. The chain employs TRBV30 and TRBJ1-6; D is possibly TRBD1 (5 bases). The CDR3 protein is CAWSLQGRSPLHF. In DNA form, the CDR3 reads TGTGCCTGGAGCCTCCAGGGACGTTCACCCCTCCACTTT.